Each of the 20 T cell receptor beta chains below was sequenced from the same sample in a study of shared clonotypes between healthy human individuals. CD45RO-negative CD8 cells positively selected for CCR7 made up the naive population, which excluded terminally differentiated effector memory CD45RA+ cells. Profiled with immunoSEQ multiplex PCR; TCRdb holds only in-frame clones, not every one. The data hold about 2 million clones, with around 96% observed a single time. Input material: naive CD8+ T cells sorted from blood. Receptors were obtained from a man aged 18 to 29 in good health.

Concerning this clone: The same CDR3 can be traced to other DNA sequences in this sample. The rearrangement links TRBV7-9 to TRBJ2-7, with TRBD1 as a possible D gene (6 bases). Germline CDR1 is SEHNR and CDR2 is FQNEAQ (reference sequence). Trimming removed 1 base at V and 6 bases at J, with 10 bases between. The CDR3 length is 13 residues. CDR3 sequence (DNA): TGTGCCAGCAGCTTAGGGGGGCCCTCCGAGCAGTACTTC. Its translation is CASSLGGPSEQYF.

This clone was found once. This chain links TRBV29-1 with TRBJ2-3; no clear D. V was cut by 0 bases and J by 5 bases, with 9 bases left in between. The germline CDR1 and CDR2 sequences are SQVTM and ANQGSEA. The CDR3 sequence is 13 residues long. The CDR3 DNA is TGCAGCGTTGAAGATCGATACAGAGATACGCAGTATTTT. Amino acid sequence: CSVEDRYRDTQYF.

This clone was counted a single time. The chain couples TRBV7-2 to TRBJ2-1; TRBD2 matches at 9 bases. The V segment lost 3 bases and the J segment 5 bases; nucleotides outside the gene matches: 11. The CDR3 runs to 17 residues. The germline V gene has CDR1 SGHTA and CDR2 FQGNSA. As DNA, the CDR3 is TGTGCCAGCAGCTTTTTGGTAGCGGGAGTTTCGGACAATGAGCAGTTCTTC. As protein: CASSFLVAGVSDNEQFF.

The chain couples TRBV6-5 to TRBJ2-1; possible D gene TRBD2, 6 bases. The germline V gene has CDR1 MNHEY and CDR2 SVGAGI. The CDR3 totals 12 residues. Trimming left V 6 bases short and J 10 bases short, with 13 bases between. The CDR3 sequence: CASRGGSGEQFF. The CDR3 coding sequence is TGTGCCAGCAGAGGAGGGAGTGGCGAGCAGTTCTTC.

The gene calls are TRBV2 and TRBJ2-5; 10 bases are a match to TRBD1. V lost 5 bases to trimming and J lost 7 bases; unmatched junction nucleotides: 7. This CDR3 has 14 amino acids. CDR1 SNHLY and CDR2 FYNNEI come from the germline V gene. This CDR3 is CASSRQGASGTQYF. The DNA of the CDR3 is TGTGCCAGCAGTCGACAGGGGGCGAGTGGGACCCAGTACTTC.

This clone was recorded once. V and J are TRBV9 and TRBJ1-4; D uncertain. Trimming shortened V by 2 bases and J by 8 bases, and 16 bases separated the two germline ends. Germline V CDR1 and CDR2: SGDLS, YYNGEE. This CDR3 is 15 amino acids long. The DNA of the CDR3 is TGTGCCAGCAGCGTTCGGGAGGGAGTGGGGGAAAAACTGTTTTTT. As protein: CASSVREGVGEKLFF.

The chain carries TRBV6-5 and TRBJ2-1, with 10 nucleotides matching TRBD2. Germline-derived CDR1 and CDR2 are MNHEY and SVGAGI. V lost 6 bases and J lost 5; bases outside the gene matches: 7. The CDR3 consists of 15 residues. The chain's CDR3 is CASSPSSGSHNEQFF. In nucleotides, the CDR3 is TGTGCCAGCAGCCCGTCTAGCGGGAGCCACAATGAGCAGTTCTTC.

V usage is TRBV9 and J usage is TRBJ2-2; D perhaps matches TRBD1 (6 bases). V lost 2 bases to trimming and J lost 6 bases, with 8 bases between them. The germline V gene encodes CDR1 SGDLS and CDR2 YYNGEE. The CDR3 extends over 13 amino acids. The CDR3 DNA sequence: TGTGCCAGCAGCGTTCAGGGGTCCGGGGAGCTGTTTTTT. This codes for CASSVQGSGELFF.

The table lists this clone with a few counts. The CDR3 here is CASSLAPGASSGNTIYF. Here the CDR3 DNA reads TGTGCCAGCAGCTTAGCGCCGGGGGCTAGCTCTGGAAACACCATATATTTT. The chain has TRBV7-6 and TRBJ1-3; D might be TRBD1 (6 bases). The CDR3 has 17 residues. V was cut by 0 bases and J by 0 bases, with 12 bases left in between. Germline CDR1 is SGHVS and CDR2 is FNYEAQ. The variable domain in full, with the rest retrieved from reference TRBV7-6 and TRBJ1-3, is GAGVSQSPRYKVTKRGQDVALRCDPISGHVSLYWYRQALGQGPEFLTYFNYEAQQDKSGLPNDRFSAERPEGSISTLTIQRTEQRDSAMYRCASSLAPGASSGNTIYFGEGSWLTVV.

The rearrangement uses TRBV7-9 and TRBJ2-7; D is uncertain. V lost 7 bases, J lost 1 base, and 11 bases lay in between. Germline V gene sequence: CDR1 SEHNR, CDR2 FQNEAQ (reference sequence). The CDR3 has 13 residues. The DNA of the CDR3 is TGTGCCAGCACCCCGCCCCAGTCCTACGAGCAGTACTTC. Protein sequence: CASTPPQSYEQYF.

The chain has TRBV27 and TRBJ2-1; no clear D. The CDR3 has 14 residues. The ends were cut back, 3 bases at V and 3 bases at J, with 9 bases in the middle. Germline assignment: CDR1 MNHEY and CDR2 SMNVEV (reference sequence). The CDR3 nucleotides read TGTGCCAGCAGTTTTGCCCCCGGCTACAATGAGCAGTTCTTC. Amino acid sequence: CASSFAPGYNEQFF.

For this clone: The identical CDR3 is also encoded by other nucleotide sequences in the sample. The V gene is TRBV5-1, the J gene TRBJ2-7; weak D call: TRBD1 (6 bases). The CDR3 contains 14 residues. CDR1 and CDR2 (germline): SGHRS, YFSETQ. Between the trimmed V and J ends, which lost 0 bases and 2 bases, there was a span of 9 bases. CDR3 region: CASSLGTDTYEQYF. The CDR3 DNA reads TGCGCCAGCAGCTTGGGGACAGACACCTACGAGCAGTACTTC.

The V and J genes are TRBV6-5 and TRBJ2-7, with a tentative D call TRBD2 (5 bases). The V gene lost 5 bases and the J gene lost 1 base, with 12 bases spanning the gap. CDR1 is MNHEY and CDR2 is SVGAGI in the germline V gene. This CDR3 is 14 amino acids long. The CDR3 bases are TGTGCCAGCAGTGCCCGGGGAAAATCCTACGAGCAGTACTTC. The encoded protein is CASSARGKSYEQYF.

This chain connects TRBV7-9 to TRBJ1-4, with 8 bases identical to TRBD1. V was clipped by 0 bases and J by 8 bases; unmatched bases: 8. CDR1 and CDR2 from the germline V gene are SEHNR and FQNEAQ (reference sequence). The CDR3 sequence is 16 residues long. CDR3 bases: TGTGCCAGCAGCTTAGCGCGGGGACAGGATGGAGAAAAACTGTTTTTT. This translates into CASSLARGQDGEKLFF. The full variable domain, its missing parts supplied by reference TRBV7-9 and TRBJ1-4, is DTGVSQNPRHKITKRGQNVTFRCDPISEHNRLYWYRQTLGQGPEFLTYFQNEAQLEKSRLLSDRFSAERPKGSFSTLEIQRTEQGDSAMYLCASSLARGQDGEKLFFGSGTQLSVL.

V gene TRBV7-2 combines with J gene TRBJ2-7, with 14 bases fitting TRBD2. The CDR3 has 17 amino acids. Germline loops: CDR1 SGHTA, CDR2 FQGNSA. J gave up 0 bases and V 3 bases, and 4 bases lay outside the gene matches. This chain's CDR3 is CASSLGLAGASSYEQYF. The CDR3 DNA sequence: TGTGCCAGCAGCTTGGGACTAGCGGGGGCCAGCTCCTACGAGCAGTACTTC.

This chain connects TRBV19 to TRBJ2-1; a possible D gene is TRBD2 (6 bases). The length of the CDR3 is 18 residues. The V gene lost 2 bases and the J gene lost 0 bases, with 17 bases spanning the gap. CDR1 and CDR2 from the germline V gene are LNHDA and SQIVND (reference sequence). The DNA of the CDR3 is TGTGCCAGTAGTATAAGCGGGCCATCGGTAAGCTCCTACAATGAGCAGTTCTTC. Translated: CASSISGPSVSSYNEQFF.

This clone was picked up one time. The chain uses TRBV5-4 and TRBJ2-5, with D hard to call. This CDR3 is built from 16 residues. Trimming pared 0 bases from V and 5 bases from J, leaving 17 bases between. Germline assignment: CDR1 SGHNT and CDR2 YYREEE (reference sequence). This CDR3 reads CASSLDATMRFETQYF. CDR3 sequence (DNA): TGTGCCAGCAGCTTGGATGCGACGATGAGGTTCGAGACCCAGTACTTC.

The J gene is TRBJ2-7, the V gene TRBV5-1; D gene uncertain. The V gene's germline CDR1 is SGHRS and CDR2 YFSETQ. CDR3 length: 12 amino acids. Between the trimmed V and J ends, which lost 0 bases and 5 bases, there was a span of 6 bases. CDR3 residues: CASSLDGDEQYF. In DNA, the CDR3 is TGCGCCAGCAGCTTGGATGGGGACGAGCAGTACTTC. Supplemented by reference TRBV5-1 and TRBJ2-7, the full variable domain reads KAGVTQTPRYLIKTRGQQVTLSCSPISGHRSVSWYQQTPGQGLQFLFEYFSETQRNKGNFPGRFSGRQFSNSRSEMNVSTLELGDSALYLCASSLDGDEQYFGPGTRLTVT.

The chain links TRBV14 to TRBJ2-7; D not certain. Looked up from germline, CDR1 is SGHDN and CDR2 is FVKESK. The length of the CDR3 is 13 residues. Trimming shortened V by 2 bases and J by 4 bases, and 9 bases separated the two germline ends. CDR3 sequence: CASSQTTPYEQYF. The CDR3, as DNA: TGTGCCAGCAGCCAAACCACCCCGTACGAGCAGTACTTC.

The chain has TRBV11-3 and TRBJ1-5; no clear D gene. V gave up 1 base and J gave up 9 bases, with 4 bases separating them. The CDR3 totals 11 residues. Germline V gives CDR1 SGHNT, CDR2 YENEEA. CDR3 in DNA: TGTGCCAGCAGCTTAGCAACGCCCCAGCATTTT. It is translated as CASSLATPQHF.